The sample holds a few counts of the clone carrying this TCR beta chain. What it binds is unknown. Unrecorded immune exposure was likely among donors, who were nominally healthy when sampled. The data stem from a study of cytomegalovirus exposure and HLA in healthy donors. Study-wide findings and caveats: Differences between HLA loci emerged in a later analysis of TCR association rates, with DRB1 most and HLA-C fewest. In vitro confirmation showed three CMV-associated chains to be CMV antigen specific.

It was with 60 Vbeta and 13 Jbeta primers that the PCR ran. Method: immunoSEQ multiplex PCR; TCRdb's copy keeps in-frame clones and lacks some. This table holds 130,000 or so clones, around 8.5% found once. The junction had 5 bases not matched to a gene; V was cut back by 3 bases and J by 4 bases. Germline assignment: CDR1 SGHRS and CDR2 YFSETQ. This CDR3 has 17 amino acids. The chain recombines TRBV5-1 with TRBJ2-3; 16 bases map to TRBD2. The origin of this receptor is a man aged 35 to 55 in good health and CMV-seronegative. Source material: PBMCs. In DNA form, the CDR3 reads TGCGCCAGCAGCTCCGGGACTAGCGGGGGGGCCGCAGATACGCAGTATTTT. Encoded protein: CASSSGTSGGAADTQYF.